One sample yielded the 31 T cell receptor beta chains listed below, sequenced in a study of relationships among human T cell subsets. After CD4+CD56+ natural killer T cells were removed, anti-CD294 beads selected CD4+CD25-CD294+ Th2 cells. TCR alpha and beta CDR3s were amplified from mRNA by semiquantitative ARM-PCR. ARM-PCR used tagged nested gene-specific primers, then communal superprimers for exponential amplification. Using its own MiXCR run on the multiplex PCR reads, TCRdb lists one record per CDR3 protein. The profile shows just under 4,000 distinct CDR3 sequences, 51% of them singletons. Sequenced material: CD4+ Th2 cells sorted from blood. The receptors stem from a man in his forties or fifties in good health.

The V and J genes are TRBV4-1 and TRBJ2-6; D is unresolved. V gave up 2 bases and J gave up 3 bases, with 17 bases separating them. This CDR3 spans 18 amino acids. Germline CDR1 MGHRA, CDR2 YSYEKL. CDR3 DNA sequence: TGCGCCAGCAGCCAAATCGACATAGGGTTTATTGGGGCCAACGTCCTGACTTTC. It yields the protein CASSQIDIGFIGANVLTF.

CDR3 sequence: CASTSMGAASTDTQYF. In DNA form, the CDR3 reads TGTGCCAGTACCAGTATGGGTGCAGCTAGCACAGATACGCAGTATTTT. The rearrangement joins TRBV19 to TRBJ2-3; D remains unclear. The CDR3 totals 16 residues. Per the germline V gene, CDR1 is LNHDA and CDR2 is SQIVND (reference sequence). V lost 7 bases, J lost 0 bases, and 17 bases lay in between. Together with reference TRBV19 and TRBJ2-3, the CDR3 gives the full variable domain: DGGITQSPKYLFRKEGQNVTLSCEQNLNHDAMYWYRQDPGQGLRLIYYSQIVNDFQKGDIAEGYSVSREKKESFPLTVTSAQKNPTAFYLCASTSMGAASTDTQYFGPGTRLTVL.

The CDR3 region is CASSSPRDSYEQYF. In nucleotides, the CDR3 is TGTGCCAGCAGCTCCCCTCGGGACAGCTACGAGCAGTACTTC. The V gene is TRBV11-2, the J gene TRBJ2-7; TRBD1 aligns across 7 bases. Germline CDR1 SGHAT, CDR2 FQNNGV. This CDR3 has 14 amino acids. Losses at the gene ends were 4 bases for V and 3 bases for J; bases not matched to a gene: 6.

The CDR3 reads CASSLRIRTSAGDTQYF. The DNA of the CDR3 is TGTGCCAGCAGTTTACGTATTAGGACTAGCGCAGGGGATACGCAGTATTTT. The chain joins TRBV12-3 or TRBV12-4 to TRBJ2-3; TRBD2 matches at 9 bases. The CDR3 consists of 17 residues. J gave up 6 bases and V 2 bases, and 12 bases lay outside the gene matches.

J is TRBJ2-5 and V is TRBV10-1; D is possibly TRBD1 (6 bases). CDR3 length: 13 residues. V lost 3 bases to trimming and J lost 5 bases, with 10 bases between them. In germline, CDR1 is WNHNN, CDR2 SYGVQD (reference sequence). CDR3: CASSEQGRETQYF. CDR3 nucleotides: TGCGCCAGCAGTGAACAGGGAAGGGAGACCCAGTACTTC.

The J gene is TRBJ2-3, the V gene TRBV20-1, with 7 bases matching TRBD1. The CDR3 runs to 14 residues. Losses at the gene ends were 5 bases for V and 0 bases for J; bases not matched to a gene: 5. Germline values: CDR1 DFQATT, CDR2 SNEGSKA (reference sequence). The CDR3: CSAATGLSTDTQYF. The CDR3 DNA follows: TGCAGTGCTGCGACAGGGTTGAGCACAGATACGCAGTATTTT.

This chain links TRBV27 with TRBJ1-2; D might be TRBD1 (5 bases). The CDR3 has 14 residues. CDR1 is MNHEY and CDR2 is SMNVEV in the germline V gene (reference sequence). Between the trimmed V and J ends, which lost 3 bases and 3 bases, there was a span of 11 bases. The CDR3 spells CASSFSGADYGYTF. The CDR3 bases are TGTGCCAGCAGTTTCTCTGGGGCCGACTATGGCTACACCTTC.

V and J are TRBV19 and TRBJ2-1; TRBD2 matches at 7 bases. The length of the CDR3 is 16 residues. The ends lost 4 bases at V and 4 bases at J; junction bases unmatched: 10. Germline CDR1 is LNHDA and CDR2 is SQIVND (reference sequence). The CDR3 sequence is CASSKAGVPPYNEQFF. DNA for the CDR3: TGTGCCAGTAGTAAGGCGGGAGTCCCTCCATACAATGAGCAGTTCTTC.

The chain combines TRBV5-1 with TRBJ2-5; perhaps D is TRBD1 or TRBD2 (10 bases each). Trimming removed 2 bases from V and 5 bases from J, with 28 bases in between. The CDR3 is 19 residues long. Germline values: CDR1 SGHRS, CDR2 YFSETQ. The CDR3 loop reads CASSFGTGVTSGRQETQYF. CDR3 DNA sequence: TGCGCCAGCAGCTTTGGGACAGGGGTGACTAGCGGGCGCCAGGAGACCCAGTACTTC.

The V gene is TRBV6-1, the J gene TRBJ2-1, with D tentatively TRBD2 (6 bases). The CDR3 runs 16 residues. V was clipped by 0 bases and J by 7 bases, with 16 bases between them. Germline CDR1 MNHNS, CDR2 SASEGT. The CDR3: CASSEAPYGGANEQFF. For the CDR3, the DNA is TGTGCCAGCAGTGAAGCGCCTTATGGCGGGGCGAATGAGCAGTTCTTC.

This clonotype turned up a few times. J is TRBJ2-2 and V is TRBV28, with D perhaps TRBD1 (6 bases). Trimming pared 4 bases from V and 6 bases from J, leaving 9 bases between. Germline V gene data show CDR1 as MDHEN and CDR2 as SYDVKM. This CDR3 has 13 residues. The DNA of the CDR3 is TGTGCCAGCAGTTACAGGGCCGCCGGGGAGCTGTTTTTT. This translates into CASSYRAAGELFF.

This clonotype was observed a handful of times. The V call is TRBV6-5, the J call TRBJ2-1, with D possibly called TRBD1 or TRBD2 (6 bases each). Germline values: CDR1 MNHEY, CDR2 SVGAGI. Trimming took 4 bases from V and 13 from J, leaving 17 bases between them. This CDR3 comprises 13 residues. The CDR3 DNA is TGTGCCAGCAGTTCGTCACGGGGGCCAAAACAGTTCTTC. This encodes CASSSSRGPKQFF.

This chain joins TRBV11-2 and TRBJ2-1; 14 bases agree with TRBD2. CDR1 is SGHAT and CDR2 is FQNNGV in the germline V gene. V lost 5 bases and J lost 9; bases outside the gene matches: 15. CDR3 size: 18 residues. CDR3 bases: TGTGCCAGCAGCCCCTATGCGGGGGGACTAGCGGGAGTGAGTGAGCAGTTCTTC. Encoded protein: CASSPYAGGLAGVSEQFF.

The sample holds a few counts of this clonotype. This chain uses TRBV14 with TRBJ2-7; D unclear. Trimming took 2 bases from V and 4 from J, leaving 18 bases between them. The length of the CDR3 is 16 residues. The germline CDR1 and CDR2 sequences are SGHDN and FVKESK. For the CDR3, the DNA is TGTGCCAGCAGCCAACATCTCCCGAAGGGTGGTTACGAGCAGTACTTC. Translated, it gives CASSQHLPKGGYEQYF.

The chain employs TRBV6-1 and TRBJ1-1; 10 positions agree with TRBD1. This CDR3 comprises 17 residues. Looked up from germline, CDR1 is MNHNS and CDR2 is SASEGT. Trimming took 4 bases from V and 4 from J; bases not matched to a gene: 12. The CDR3 loop is CASSARDRGYPGTEAFF. CDR3 DNA: TGTGCCAGCAGTGCCCGGGACAGGGGTTATCCAGGCACTGAAGCTTTCTTT.

The chain is built from TRBV11-3 and TRBJ2-3; weak D call: TRBD2 (5 bases). V lost 5 bases, J lost 3 bases, and 9 bases lay in between. This CDR3 is built from 13 residues. Germline CDR1 is SGHNT and CDR2 is YENEEA. Here the CDR3 reads CASSPTGTDTQYF. CDR3 nucleotide sequence: TGTGCCAGCAGCCCGACGGGGACAGATACGCAGTATTTT.

The CDR3 loop is CASSPGGTGGKGYGYTF. The CDR3 coding sequence is TGTGCCAGCAGTCCCGGGGGGACAGGGGGCAAGGGCTATGGCTACACCTTC. The chain recombines TRBV12-3 or TRBV12-4 with TRBJ1-2; 12 bases fit TRBD1. The length of the CDR3 is 17 residues. Trimming cost V 5 bases and J 4 bases; bases outside gene matches: 11.

This chain joins TRBV29-1 and TRBJ2-1, with D possibly being TRBD2 (9 bases). CDR3 size: 18 residues. Germline V CDR1 and CDR2: SQVTM, ANQGSEA. V was pared by 4 bases and J by 4 bases, with 26 bases between. CDR3 sequence (DNA): TGCAGCGTTGCGCAGGGGGCGACTAGCGGATGGAATTACAATGAGCAGTTCTTC. This codes for CSVAQGATSGWNYNEQFF.

The CDR3 coding sequence is TGTGCCAGCACCAGCCAGGGGATCCCTAACGAGCAGTACTTC. Its translation: CASTSQGIPNEQYF. The chain carries TRBV28 and TRBJ2-7; possible D gene TRBD1, 6 bases. The CDR3 contains 14 residues. The germline CDR1 and CDR2 sequences are MDHEN and SYDVKM. Deletions cut 7 bases from V and 5 bases from J, with 18 bases between.

The chain employs TRBV20-1 and TRBJ2-1; 7 bases line up with TRBD1. The CDR3 contains 12 residues. V trimming: 5 bases; J trimming: 6 bases; junction bases outside the gene matches: 4. Germline-derived CDR1 and CDR2 are DFQATT and SNEGSKA (reference sequence). CDR3: CSAWDRVNEQFF. DNA for the CDR3: TGCAGTGCTTGGGACAGAGTCAATGAGCAGTTCTTC.

The sample holds a few counts of this clonotype. The V call is TRBV11-2, the J call TRBJ2-1, with 7 bases matching TRBD2. Unmatched junction bases numbered 12, after V lost 5 bases and J lost 5 bases. The CDR3 runs to 16 residues. Looked up from germline, CDR1 is SGHAT and CDR2 is FQNNGV. The CDR3 sequence: CASSPYSGTSHNEQFF. CDR3 DNA sequence: TGTGCCAGCAGCCCATACAGCGGGACTTCGCACAATGAGCAGTTCTTC.

This chain uses TRBV10-3 with TRBJ2-3, with D maybe TRBD1 (6 bases). This CDR3 spans 13 amino acids. The germline V gene encodes CDR1 ENHRY and CDR2 SYGVKD. The V and J ends lost 10 bases and 3 bases respectively, with 14 bases between them. The CDR3 reads CASRGPGTDTQYF. The CDR3 DNA is TGTGCCAGCAGGGGCCCGGGGACAGATACGCAGTATTTT.

This rearrangement joins TRBV24-1 to TRBJ2-1; D possibly corresponds to TRBD2 (5 bases). V was trimmed by 6 bases and J by 7 bases, leaving 9 bases between them. Germline CDR1 is KGHDR and CDR2 is SFDVKD. The CDR3 runs 12 residues. The CDR3 sequence: CATSRGLNEQFF. The DNA of the CDR3 is TGTGCCACCAGTCGGGGTTTGAATGAGCAGTTCTTC.

This clonotype was seen only a few times. DNA of the CDR3: TGCGCCAGCAGCTTGATGGGGAGTTGGCAAGAGACCCAGTACTTC. Its translation: CASSLMGSWQETQYF. The J gene is TRBJ2-5, the V gene TRBV5-1, with D possibly being TRBD2 (5 bases). Trimming left V 1 base short and J 2 bases short, with 12 bases between. Germline V CDR1 and CDR2: SGHRS, YFSETQ. The CDR3 has 15 residues.

This chain uses TRBV27 with TRBJ2-3; D is ambiguous. The CDR3 is 11 amino acids. CDR1 is MNHEY and CDR2 is SMNVEV in the germline V gene (reference sequence). Deletions cut 5 bases from V and 2 bases from J, with 2 bases between. CDR3 loop: CASSPTDTQYF. The CDR3 DNA is TGTGCCAGCAGTCCCACAGATACGCAGTATTTT.

The gene calls are TRBV6-5 and TRBJ2-5; D not certain. Germline loops: CDR1 MNHEY, CDR2 SVGAGI. The CDR3 sequence is 15 residues long. V dropped 5 bases and J dropped 4 bases, with 17 bases sitting between them. The CDR3 is CASSDQRRKGETQYF. CDR3 in DNA: TGTGCCAGCAGTGACCAAAGACGCAAGGGAGAGACCCAGTACTTC.

In its sample, this clonotype was seen a few times. This chain uses TRBV12-3 or TRBV12-4 with TRBJ2-1; 9 bases align to TRBD2. Trimming removed 3 bases from V and 6 bases from J; junction bases left unmatched: 3. CDR3 length: 14 amino acids. In DNA, the CDR3 is TGTGCCAGCAGTTTTAGCGGGAGTAGCAATGAGCAGTTCTTC. Its translation is CASSFSGSSNEQFF.

This chain joins TRBV7-9 and TRBJ2-7, with unresolved D. CDR3 length equals 10 residues. The V gene lost 6 bases and the J gene lost 7 bases, with 7 bases spanning the gap. Looked up from germline, CDR1 is SEHNR and CDR2 is FQNEAQ (reference sequence). The CDR3 here is CASRMGEQYF. The CDR3 nucleotides read TGTGCCAGCAGAATGGGGGAGCAGTACTTC.

The V call is TRBV20-1, the J call TRBJ1-6; D unclear. The CDR3 loop spans 13 amino acids. CDR1 is DFQATT, CDR2 SNEGSKA, per germline (reference sequence). Trimming removed 0 bases from V and 15 bases from J, with 15 bases in between. CDR3: CSARDYGHQHLHF. The CDR3 coding sequence is TGCAGTGCTAGAGATTATGGGCACCAGCACCTCCACTTT.

This clonotype was detected a few times. The genes are TRBV20-1 and TRBJ1-5; D is undetermined. The CDR3 has 14 amino acids. Between the trimmed V and J ends, which lost 1 base and 3 bases, there was a span of 10 bases. Germline V gene sequence: CDR1 DFQATT, CDR2 SNEGSKA (reference sequence). DNA of the CDR3: TGCAGTGCTAGAGCACTTACGGACAATCAGCCCCAGCATTTT. Residues: CSARALTDNQPQHF.

The chain carries TRBV7-9 and TRBJ1-1, with D unresolved. Trimming pared 3 bases from V and 11 bases from J, leaving 10 bases between. Germline values: CDR1 SEHNR, CDR2 FQNEAQ (reference sequence). The CDR3 runs 11 residues. The CDR3 is CASSLDRLAFF. The CDR3, as DNA: TGTGCCAGCAGCTTGGACCGATTGGCTTTCTTT.